Presented here are 7 T cell receptor beta chains from one specimen sequenced in a study of blood T cell repertoires in COVID-19. Using immunoSEQ multiplex PCR, the repertoire was profiled, and TCRdb retains in-frame clones only, with some absent. The sample lists around 250,000 clones; about 91% were seen once. Input material: PBMCs or T cells enriched from blood (not recorded which). Source of these receptors: a human donor in a cohort exposed to, infected with or recovered from COVID-19 (not recorded which). The donor label of this sample is uncertain.

The gene calls are TRBV19 and TRBJ1-2, with D uncertain. The germline V gene encodes CDR1 LNHDA and CDR2 SQIVND (reference sequence). The CDR3 contains 11 residues. The CDR3 protein is CVSGANYGYTF. The CDR3, as DNA: TGTGTTAGTGGAGCTAACTATGGCTACACCTTC.

This chain uses TRBV18 with TRBJ2-3; TRBD2 aligns across 10 bases. The CDR3 has 17 amino acids. The V and J ends lost 4 bases and 6 bases, in that order; junction bases with no gene match: 13. Per the germline V gene, CDR1 is KGHSH and CDR2 is LQKENI. CDR3 sequence reads: CASSRLELAGSVDTQYF. The CDR3 nucleotides read TGTGCCAGCTCACGCTTGGAACTAGCGGGGAGTGTGGATACGCAGTATTTT.

This rearrangement joins TRBV25-1 to TRBJ1-2, with TRBD1 matching 10 bases. Germline V gene sequence: CDR1 MGHDK, CDR2 SYGVNS. This CDR3 is 15 amino acids long. V was pared by 4 bases and J by 4 bases, with 6 bases of the junction left unmatched. CDR3 DNA: TGTGCCAGCAGTGCCGGGACAGGGGACGGCTATGGCTACACCTTC. Its translation: CASSAGTGDGYGYTF.

The V gene is TRBV3-1 (or the pseudogene TRBV3-2), the J gene TRBJ2-7; perhaps TRBD2 as D (5 bases). The germline CDR1 and CDR2 sequences are LGHDT and YNNKEL (reference sequence). The V end was cut by 4 bases, the J end by 0 bases, with 10 bases between. This CDR3 has 14 residues. As DNA, the CDR3 is TGTGCCAGCAGCCGACCTAGCCGCTCCTACGAGCAGTACTTC. It codes for CASSRPSRSYEQYF.

The J gene is TRBJ2-2, the V gene TRBV24-1, with 7 nucleotides matching TRBD1. Germline CDR1 reads KGHDR; CDR2 reads SFDVKD. This CDR3 is built from 14 residues. V lost 8 bases and J lost 3; bases outside the gene matches: 5. For the CDR3, the DNA is TGTGCCACCAAGGGGGCTCAGGACACCGGGGAGCTGTTTTTT. Translated: CATKGAQDTGELFF.

This sequence joins TRBV6-5 and TRBJ1-5; D possibly corresponds to TRBD1 (6 bases). This CDR3 contains 15 residues. V lost 7 bases and J lost 5, with 18 bases in between. CDR1 MNHEY and CDR2 SVGAGI come from the germline V gene. CDR3 sequence: CASTPSPTGDQPQHF. In nucleotides, the CDR3 is TGTGCCAGCACCCCGAGTCCGACAGGAGATCAGCCCCAGCATTTT.

The V and J genes are TRBV7-2 and TRBJ2-2; D is ambiguous. The CDR3 is made up of 13 amino acids. The V gene lost 5 bases and the J gene lost 3 bases, with 7 bases spanning the gap. Per the germline V gene, CDR1 is SGHTA and CDR2 is FQGNSA. This CDR3 is CASSQQHTGELFF. The DNA for the CDR3 is TGTGCCAGCAGCCAACAACACACCGGGGAGCTGTTTTTT.